Presented here are 9 T cell receptor beta chains from one specimen sequenced in a study of T cells in Graves' hyperthyroidism and ophthalmopathy. RNA transcripts served as the template for amplifying TCR beta CDR3 regions. Researchers ran a first-round RT-PCR on the TCR CDR3 using the HTBI primer set. TCRdb ran MiXCR on the multiplex PCR reads and lists one entry per CDR3 protein. The sample carries under 250,000 distinct CDR3 sequences, 15% to 20% recorded once. Sequenced: blood. The receptors derive from a man in his fifties with Graves' hyperthyroidism.

This clonotype was picked up many times. The V call is TRBV7-2, the J call TRBJ2-6, with D unclear. CDR1 is SGHTA and CDR2 is FQGNSA in the germline V gene. This CDR3 spans 14 amino acids. Trimming pared 5 bases from V and 1 base from J, leaving 6 bases between. The CDR3, as DNA: TGTGCCAGCAGCGTACTTTCTGGGGCCAACGTCCTGACTTTC. Translated: CASSVLSGANVLTF.

This chain joins TRBV6-1 and TRBJ1-2, with D maybe TRBD1 (6 bases). Trimming removed 3 bases from V and 4 bases from J, with 12 bases in between. The CDR3 is 14 amino acids. Germline CDR1 is MNHNS and CDR2 is SASEGT. The CDR3 region is CASSDRDIPYGYTF. The DNA for the CDR3 is TGTGCCAGCAGTGACCGGGACATACCCTATGGCTACACCTTC.

V and J are TRBV15 and TRBJ2-5; possibly TRBD1 for D (6 bases). The CDR3 extends over 16 amino acids. V lost 4 bases to trimming and J lost 4 bases, with 19 bases between them. Germline CDR1 and CDR2: LNHNV and YYDKDF (reference sequence). CDR3 sequence: CATSNHRAGNRETQYF. The CDR3 nucleotides are TGTGCCACCAGCAATCACAGGGCCGGGAATAGAGAGACCCAGTACTTC. The variable domain in full, with the rest retrieved from reference TRBV15 and TRBJ2-5, is DAMVIQNPRYQVTQFGKPVTLSCSQTLNHNVMYWYQQKSSQAPKLLFHYYDKDFNNEADTPDNFQSRRPNTSFCFLDIRSPGLGDTAMYLCATSNHRAGNRETQYFGPGTRLLVL.

This clonotype was recorded many times. The chain is built from TRBV24-1 and TRBJ2-3; 9 positions agree with TRBD1. This CDR3 comprises 17 residues. Germline-derived CDR1 and CDR2 are KGHDR and SFDVKD. J gave up 0 bases and V 4 bases, and 7 bases lay outside the gene matches. The CDR3 region is CATSEAGQGGSTDTQYF. CDR3 in DNA: TGTGCCACCAGTGAGGCGGGACAGGGTGGGAGCACAGATACGCAGTATTTT.

This clonotype was detected ten times or more. The chain uses TRBV20-1 and TRBJ2-1, with 10 bases identical to TRBD2. Germline CDR1 and CDR2: DFQATT and SNEGSKA (reference sequence). V trimming: 4 bases; J trimming: 0 bases; junction bases outside the gene matches: 6. The CDR3 totals 16 residues. The CDR3 DNA sequence: TGCAGTGCTACTCGGAGCGGGAGGGCCTCCTACAATGAGCAGTTCTTC. Residues: CSATRSGRASYNEQFF.

The table lists this clonotype with many counts. J is TRBJ2-1 and V is TRBV11-2; TRBD2 agrees at 11 bases. Germline V gene lookup returns CDR1 SGHAT and CDR2 FQNNGV. Trimming at V came to 4 bases and at J to 4 bases, leaving 6 bases not matched to a gene. This CDR3 region has 16 residues. CDR3 bases: TGTGCCAGCAGCTCACACGGGACTAGCGGTTACAATGAGCAGTTCTTC. Amino acid sequence: CASSSHGTSGYNEQFF. The whole variable domain, filled in from reference TRBV11-2 and TRBJ2-1, reads EAGVAQSPRYKIIEKRQSVAFWCNPISGHATLYWYQQILGQGPKLLIQFQNNGVVDDSQLPKDRFSAERLKGVDSTLKIQPAKLEDSAVYLCASSSHGTSGYNEQFFGPGTRLTVL.

This clonotype appeared many times. This CDR3 is CATSDSGGRPAETQYF. The CDR3 DNA reads as TGTGCCACCAGTGATTCGGGCGGGAGGCCAGCAGAGACCCAGTACTTC. The gene calls are TRBV24-1 and TRBJ2-5; 8 bases map to TRBD2. Looked up from germline, CDR1 is KGHDR and CDR2 is SFDVKD. The CDR3 totals 16 residues. V lost 2 bases and J lost 4; bases outside the gene matches: 8.

This clonotype has ten or more counts. The rearrangement uses TRBV18 and TRBJ1-2; D is undetermined. The V and J ends lost 2 bases and 0 bases respectively, with 13 bases between them. The CDR3 is made up of 16 amino acids. In germline, CDR1 is KGHSH, CDR2 LQKENI. CDR3 DNA: TGTGCCAGCTCACCAGTTCCAGGACCCGCTAACTATGGCTACACCTTC. It encodes CASSPVPGPANYGYTF.

This chain links TRBV20-1 with TRBJ2-1, with 9 bases matching TRBD2. The CDR3 runs 17 residues. V was pared by 0 bases and J by 4 bases, with 10 bases of the junction left unmatched. Germline V gene data show CDR1 as DFQATT and CDR2 as SNEGSKA (reference sequence). The CDR3 spells CSARDRGAGGAYNEQFF. As DNA, the CDR3 is TGCAGTGCTAGAGACCGAGGAGCGGGAGGTGCTTACAATGAGCAGTTCTTC.